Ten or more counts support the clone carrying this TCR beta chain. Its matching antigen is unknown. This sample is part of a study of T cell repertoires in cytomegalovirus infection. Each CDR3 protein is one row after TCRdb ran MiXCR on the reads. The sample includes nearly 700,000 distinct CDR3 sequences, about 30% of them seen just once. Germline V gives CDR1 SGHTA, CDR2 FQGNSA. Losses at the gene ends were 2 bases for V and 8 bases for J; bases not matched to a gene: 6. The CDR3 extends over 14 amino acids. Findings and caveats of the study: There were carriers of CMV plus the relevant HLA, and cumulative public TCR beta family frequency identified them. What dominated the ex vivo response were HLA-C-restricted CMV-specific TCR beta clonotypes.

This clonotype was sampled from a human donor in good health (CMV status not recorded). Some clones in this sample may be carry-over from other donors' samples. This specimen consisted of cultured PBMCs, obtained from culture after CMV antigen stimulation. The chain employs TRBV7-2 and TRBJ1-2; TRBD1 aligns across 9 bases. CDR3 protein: CASSLKGTGQGYTF. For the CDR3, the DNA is TGTGCCAGCAGCTTAAAAGGGACAGGGCAAGGCTACACCTTC.